This T cell receptor (beta chain) derives from a study of blood T cell repertoires in COVID-19. Sequencing used immunoSEQ multiplex PCR; TCRdb keeps in-frame clones, though not all of them. The sample records fewer than 200,000 clones, around nine tenths being singletons. Germline assignment: CDR1 LNHDA and CDR2 SQIVND (reference sequence). This CDR3 region has 14 residues. The V end was cut by 9 bases, the J end by 1 base, with 12 bases between. This clone was recorded only once. This TCR came from a woman in her 70s with COVID-19, enrolled during active disease. This rearrangement joins TRBV19 to TRBJ2-2, with a weak D call TRBD1 (6 bases). The sample consisted of peripheral blood. CDR3 amino acids: CASYPGQNTGELFF. For the CDR3, the DNA is TGTGCCAGCTACCCGGGACAGAACACCGGGGAGCTGTTTTTT. The variable domain in full, completed from reference TRBV19 and TRBJ2-2, reads DGGITQSPKYLFRKEGQNVTLSCEQNLNHDAMYWYRQDPGQGLRLIYYSQIVNDFQKGDIAEGYSVSREKKESFPLTVTSAQKNPTAFYLCASYPGQNTGELFFGEGSRLTVL.